Below, 5 T cell receptor beta chains from the same sample are listed, as sequenced in a study of blood T cell repertoires in COVID-19. The method was immunoSEQ multiplex PCR; TCRdb's version includes in-frame clones alone and lacks a portion of them. This table has about 300,000 clones, approximately 88% appearing once. The specimen was peripheral blood. Receptors originate from a woman aged 25 to 39 who had recovered from COVID-19.

This clone was detected once. This chain uses TRBV5-3 with TRBJ1-4; tentatively, D is TRBD1 (5 bases). TRBV5-3 is an ORF for which the function is uncertain. The CDR3 loop spans 20 amino acids. The V end lost 6 bases, the J end lost 0 bases, and 27 bases lay between the germline ends. The DNA for the CDR3 is TGTGCCAGAAACTCCCTCCCTCTAGACAGCGCCTACGCAACTAATGAAAAACTGTTTTTT. This gives the protein CARNSLPLDSAYATNEKLFF.

The chain couples TRBV28 to TRBJ2-3, with 8 bases matching TRBD2. V dropped 5 bases and J dropped 5; count of bases not matched to a gene: 9. Per germline, CDR1 MDHEN and CDR2 SYDVKM. The CDR3 runs 15 residues. Written as DNA, the CDR3 is TGTGCCAGCAGTCCCTCGGGGGGGGCAAGAGATACGCAGTATTTT. Translation gives CASSPSGGARDTQYF.

V usage is TRBV5-1 and J usage is TRBJ1-4; 8 nucleotides align to TRBD1. Germline V gene data show CDR1 as SGHRS and CDR2 as YFSETQ. The CDR3 runs 15 residues. V shed 4 bases, J shed 8 bases, and the junction held 10 bases outside the gene matches. For the CDR3, the DNA is TGCGCCAGCAGCGGCGCCGGGACAGGCAGAGAAAAACTGTTTTTT. Translating it yields CASSGAGTGREKLFF.

The CDR3 spells CASSVGTPVGTDTQYF. CDR3 DNA: TGTGCCAGCAGCGTGGGGACTCCCGTGGGCACAGATACGCAGTATTTT. The V call is TRBV7-2, the J call TRBJ2-3; maybe TRBD2 (6 bases). V shed 5 bases and J shed 1 base, with 16 bases lying between them. The germline CDR1 and CDR2 sequences are SGHTA and FQGNSA. The length of the CDR3 is 16 residues.

This chain connects TRBV13 to TRBJ2-7; 10 nucleotides match TRBD2. This CDR3 spans 16 amino acids. CDR1 PRHDT and CDR2 FYEKMQ come from the germline V gene (reference sequence). V lost 8 bases and J lost 3; bases outside the gene matches: 13. This chain's CDR3 is CASSPRSGGGYYEQYF. CDR3 sequence (DNA): TGTGCCAGCTCCCCCCGAAGCGGGGGGGGGTACTACGAGCAGTACTTC.